The entry below gives a single T cell receptor (beta chain) sequence along with its context. Its antigen is undetermined. This entry comes from a study of monozygotic twins with inflammatory bowel disease. Findings and limits, study-wide: The analysis failed to separate different T cell subtypes.

The germline V gene encodes CDR1 MNHEY and CDR2 SMNVEV (reference sequence). The CDR3 runs 14 residues. Eight distinct reactions (per sample) were used to make the cDNA. After re-calling the 5' RACE reads, TCRdb lists one entry per CDR3 protein, DNA absent. The sample includes around 190,000 distinct CDR3 sequences. The receptor's source is a human donor with ulcerative colitis or Crohn's disease, or a healthy co-twin of an affected twin (not recorded which). The rearrangement joins TRBV27 to TRBJ2-2; TCRdb selects TRBD1, and the lack of DNA leaves this call unchecked. Sequencing used blood. CDR3 sequence reads: CASSRQGDAGELFF.